Shown below are 12 T cell receptor beta chains from a single sample sequenced in a study of response to subunit inactivated influenza vaccine. TCRdb reprocessed the RT-PCR reads with MiXCR, giving one entry per CDR3 protein. The table includes about 570,000 distinct CDR3 sequences, roughly 12% detected once. This sample was also put to use in a study of T cells expressing NK-cell markers. That paper notes: 5'RACE template switching built TCR beta cDNA with unique molecular identifiers.

The sequencing used PBMCs from blood, collected on the day of vaccination. The source is a man aged 50-59 years who received an inactivated influenza vaccine.

Ten or more counts support this clonotype. The chain recombines TRBV5-5 with TRBJ2-3; D is possibly TRBD1 (5 bases). V lost 1 base to trimming and J lost 6 bases, with 9 bases between them. The CDR3 is 13 residues long. The V gene's germline CDR1 is SGHKS and CDR2 YYEKEE (reference sequence). CDR3 nucleotide sequence: TGTGCCAGCAGCTTGAGCAGGGCCGATACGCAGTATTTT. It encodes CASSLSRADTQYF.

V gene TRBV12-3 or TRBV12-4 combines with J gene TRBJ2-7; D is unresolved. Trimming left V 7 bases short and J 3 bases short, with 7 bases between. This CDR3 comprises 11 residues. Here the CDR3 reads CASTIGYEQYF. CDR3 DNA sequence: TGTGCCAGCACTATCGGCTACGAGCAGTACTTC.

This chain uses TRBV5-1 with TRBJ2-7; 7 bases map to TRBD1. Looked up from germline, CDR1 is SGHRS and CDR2 is YFSETQ. The CDR3 covers 14 residues. With V trimmed by 0 bases and J by 3 bases, 3 bases remained unmatched. The CDR3 loop reads CASSLAGTVYEQYF. The CDR3 bases are TGCGCCAGCAGCTTGGCCGGGACAGTCTACGAGCAGTACTTC.

This clonotype was seen ten or more times. V is TRBV28 and J is TRBJ2-7, with TRBD1 identical over 7 bases. Germline CDR1 and CDR2: MDHEN and SYDVKM. The V and J ends lost 2 bases and 5 bases, in that order; junction bases with no gene match: 6. The CDR3 totals 14 residues. The CDR3 protein is CASSLRGGRNEQYF. Here the CDR3 DNA reads TGTGCCAGCAGTTTACGAGGGGGCAGGAACGAGCAGTACTTC.

This clonotype was counted between two and nine times. This chain connects TRBV9 to TRBJ2-1; D is unclear. Trimming left V 0 bases short and J 0 bases short, with 10 bases between. CDR1 is SGDLS and CDR2 is YYNGEE in the germline V gene. The CDR3 totals 16 residues. The CDR3 sequence is CASSVDLANSYNEQFF. DNA for the CDR3: TGTGCCAGCAGCGTAGACTTAGCAAACTCCTACAATGAGCAGTTCTTC.

This clonotype was found many times. The genes are TRBV5-1 and TRBJ2-7, with a weak D call TRBD1 (5 bases). The CDR3 covers 13 residues. Germline V gives CDR1 SGHRS, CDR2 YFSETQ. With 4 bases removed from V and 3 bases from J, the gap between germline ends came to 11 bases. The CDR3 region has the DNA TGCGCCAGCAGCCGATCGGACAACTACGAGCAGTACTTC. It specifies CASSRSDNYEQYF.

This clonotype was seen only a few times. The V call is TRBV7-9, the J call TRBJ2-2; D gene ambiguous. The CDR3 length is 15 residues. Looked up from germline, CDR1 is SEHNR and CDR2 is FQNEAQ (reference sequence). V was clipped by 0 bases and J by 8 bases, with 13 bases between them. CDR3 loop: CASSLAVRLLGELFF. CDR3 nucleotide sequence: TGTGCCAGCAGCTTAGCGGTCCGGCTTTTGGGGGAGCTGTTTTTT.

The rearrangement joins TRBV7-9 to TRBJ1-1; D perhaps matches TRBD1 (6 bases). The CDR3 has 15 residues. Per the germline V gene, CDR1 is SEHNR and CDR2 is FQNEAQ (reference sequence). V shed 1 base and J shed 1 base, with 10 bases lying between them. The DNA for the CDR3 is TGTGCCAGCAGCTTAGAGGGGGTTGGGAACACTGAAGCTTTCTTT. This translates into CASSLEGVGNTEAFF.

The chain joins TRBV5-1 to TRBJ2-7; D may be TRBD1 (5 bases). The CDR3 loop spans 13 amino acids. The germline V gene has CDR1 SGHRS and CDR2 YFSETQ. V was trimmed by 3 bases and J by 0 bases, leaving 7 bases between them. CDR3 loop: CASSWTPSYEQYF. The CDR3 nucleotides read TGCGCCAGCAGCTGGACACCCTCCTACGAGCAGTACTTC.

The chain joins TRBV7-6 to TRBJ2-5; 9 bases line up with TRBD1. The CDR3 is 15 residues long. Looked up from germline, CDR1 is SGHVS and CDR2 is FNYEAQ. J lost 3 bases, V lost 5 bases, and 7 bases had no gene match. The CDR3 protein is CASSAYRDREETQYF. In nucleotides, the CDR3 is TGTGCCAGCAGCGCGTACCGGGACAGGGAAGAGACCCAGTACTTC.

The rearrangement joins TRBV5-1 to TRBJ2-1; TRBD2 matches 14 bases. This CDR3 spans 16 amino acids. V trimming: 4 bases; J trimming: 8 bases; junction bases outside the gene matches: 8. Germline-derived CDR1 and CDR2 are SGHRS and YFSETQ. CDR3 amino acids: CASSLGTSGSIDEQFF. The CDR3 DNA reads as TGCGCCAGCAGCCTGGGGACTAGCGGGAGTATCGATGAGCAGTTCTTC.

This clonotype was detected once. A much larger clone differs by one base, so this may be a read error. The CDR3 end shows no conserved phenylalanine or tryptophan, and so a read error is likely. V usage is TRBV7-2 and J usage is TRBJ2-3; D might be TRBD1 (6 bases). V gave up 5 bases and J gave up 6 bases, with 12 bases separating them. The length of the CDR3 is 13 residues. Germline V gene lookup returns CDR1 SGHTA and CDR2 FQGNSA. Here the CDR3 reads CASSTDRLDTQYV. DNA for the CDR3: TGTGCCAGCAGCACCGACAGGCTTGATACGCAGTATGTT.